This TCR beta chain was identified in a study of blood T cell repertoires in COVID-19. Sequenced by immunoSEQ multiplex PCR; TCRdb stores in-frame clones only, minus some. The table has around 200,000 clones, approximately 87% seen once. V was clipped by 3 bases and J by 0 bases, with 12 bases between them. The CDR3 covers 15 residues. Germline assignment: CDR1 SGHNT and CDR2 YENEEA. Sequencing was performed on peripheral blood. This receptor was identified in a man in his fifties or sixties who had recovered from COVID-19. This chain connects TRBV11-3 to TRBJ2-7; D is perhaps TRBD2 (6 bases). Here the CDR3 DNA reads TGTGCCAGCAGCTTGGGGGGAATGAGCTCCTACGAGCAGTACTTC. This gives the protein CASSLGGMSSYEQYF.